The rows below give T cell receptor beta chains drawn from one sample of a study of T cell repertoires in cytomegalovirus infection. These receptors' targets are unknown. A single record per CDR3 protein comes from TCRdb applying MiXCR to the reads. The sample shows roughly 920,000 distinct CDR3 sequences, approximately 32% of them seen only once. The specimen was cultured CD8+ T cells from PBMCs, collected from culture after CMV antigen stimulation. The receptor source for this set is a human donor in good health (CMV status not recorded). Some clones in this sample may be carry-over from other donors' samples. The CDR3 runs from the conserved cysteine through the conserved F or W. The order of the fields is V gene, J gene, D gene, clone size, CDR3 protein, CDR3 DNA. A D gene is named only where the DNA matches it firmly. Size values are once, few and many counts, or a class for expanded clones, and some rows have none.

TRBV12-3/TRBV12-4	TRBJ1-1	.	.	CASSLGLRGDTEAFF	TGTGCCAGCAGTTTAGGTCTCCGGGGTGACACTGAAGCTTTCTTT
TRBV27	TRBJ2-1	.	many	CASSEVYNEQFF	TGTGCCAGCAGCGAGGTTTACAATGAGCAGTTCTTC
TRBV10-2	TRBJ1-5	.	many	CASSEFGYNQPQHF	TGCGCCAGCAGTGAGTTCGGGTACAATCAGCCCCAGCATTTT
TRBV11-2	TRBJ2-2	TRBD1	.	CASSALQGSTGELFF	TGTGCCAGCAGCGCCTTACAGGGGTCCACCGGGGAGCTGTTTTTT
TRBV7-4	TRBJ2-1	.	.	CASSLGPQGSSYNEQFF	TGTGCCAGCAGCTTAGGGCCCCAGGGGAGCTCCTACAATGAGCAGTTCTTC
TRBV7-2	TRBJ1-2	.	few	CASSLGSGPRGYTF	TGTGCCAGCAGCTTAGGTTCAGGCCCGCGGGGCTACACCTTC
TRBV7-9	TRBJ1-2	TRBD1	.	CASTGQGVNYGYTF	TGTGCCAGCACGGGACAGGGGGTTAACTATGGCTACACCTTC
TRBV20-1	TRBJ2-1	.	.	CSARTRRDTDGNEQFF	TGCAGTGCTCGAACCCGGCGGGACACAGACGGGAATGAGCAGTTCTTC
TRBV2	TRBJ1-1	.	.	CASGWTANTEAFF	TGTGCTAGTGGTTGGACAGCGAACACTGAAGCTTTCTTT
TRBV29-1	TRBJ2-1	.	once	CSVVGGTVSYNEQFF	TGCAGCGTTGTGGGGGGGACAGTCTCCTACAATGAGCAGTTCTTC
TRBV6-2/TRBV6-3	TRBJ2-3	.	.	CVSLTPGESTDTQYF	TGTGTCAGCCTCACGCCGGGGGAGAGCACAGATACGCAGTATTTT
TRBV7-6	TRBJ2-2	.	few	CASSLEGANTGELFF	TGTGCCAGCAGCTTAGAGGGGGCGAACACCGGGGAGCTGTTTTTT
TRBV5-6	TRBJ2-2	.	.	CASSWAANTGELFF	TGTGCCAGCAGCTGGGCTGCTAACACCGGGGAGCTGTTTTTT
TRBV11-2	TRBJ2-2	TRBD2	few	CASSSWTSGGTGELFF	TGTGCCAGCAGCTCTTGGACTAGCGGGGGCACCGGGGAGCTGTTTTTT
TRBV6-6	TRBJ1-5	.	few	CASSSGTSNQPQHF	TGTGCCAGCAGTTCAGGGACTAGCAATCAGCCCCAGCATTTT
TRBV6-2/TRBV6-3	TRBJ2-1	.	once	CASTGTDFSSYNEQFF	TGTGCCAGCACCGGGACGGACTTTAGCTCCTACAATGAGCAGTTCTTC
TRBV11-2	TRBJ2-4	.	.	CASSLNYEGGVKDIQYF	TGTGCCAGCAGCTTAAATTACGAGGGGGGCGTAAAGGACATTCAGTACTTC
TRBV14	TRBJ1-1	.	.	CASSQDPGRGARNTEAFF	TGTGCCAGCAGCCAAGACCCCGGGAGGGGGGCGCGGAACACTGAAGCTTTCTTT
TRBV4-3	TRBJ2-2	.	.	CASSQDPGSNTGELFF	TGCGCCAGCAGCCAAGATCCAGGGTCGAACACCGGGGAGCTGTTTTTT
TRBV29-1	TRBJ1-2	TRBD1	.	CSVFGTDKMAYGYTF	TGCAGCGTTTTCGGGACAGATAAGATGGCCTATGGCTACACCTTC
TRBV10-3	TRBJ1-5	.	few	CAISETGGVNQPQHF	TGTGCCATCAGTGAAACGGGGGGGGTCAATCAGCCCCAGCATTTT
TRBV6-6	TRBJ2-2	.	many	CASSYDSGGSTGELFF	TGTGCCAGCAGTTACGATTCTGGAGGGAGCACCGGGGAGCTGTTTTTT
TRBV7-6	TRBJ2-1	TRBD1	few	CASSNRRDRDDGGEQFF	TGTGCCAGCAGCAACAGACGAGACAGGGATGACGGTGGTGAGCAGTTCTTC
TRBV7-8	TRBJ2-2	.	many	CASSPTAIRELFF	TGTGCCAGCAGCCCCACGGCCATAAGGGAGCTGTTTTTT
TRBV29-1	TRBJ1-2	TRBD1	few	CSATHERLTGDDGGYTF	TGCAGCGCAACCCACGAACGCCTCACAGGGGACGATGGAGGCTACACCTTC
TRBV7-6	TRBJ1-6	.	many	CASSPFGGGLNSPLHF	TGTGCCAGCAGCCCCTTTGGGGGAGGGCTGAATTCACCCCTCCACTTT
TRBV6-2/TRBV6-3	TRBJ2-6	.	.	CASSLGYGANVLTF	TGTGCCAGCAGTCTAGGGTATGGGGCCAACGTCCTGACTTTC
TRBV6-6	TRBJ1-6	.	.	CASSDLRPVRSSYNSPLHF	TGTGCCAGCAGTGACTTACGGCCCGTCAGGAGCTCCTATAATTCACCCCTCCACTTT
TRBV11-3	TRBJ2-7	.	.	CASSLKDGYEQYF	TGTGCCAGCAGCTTGAAGGATGGCTACGAGCAGTACTTC
TRBV27	TRBJ2-3	TRBD2	.	CASSLRGLAGARTDTQYF	TGTGCCAGCAGTCTCCGAGGCCTAGCGGGGGCCCGCACAGATACGCAGTATTTT
TRBV7-6	TRBJ2-1	TRBD2	many	CASSGGLASYNEQFF	TGTGCCAGCAGCGGGGGACTAGCGTCCTACAATGAGCAGTTCTTC
TRBV7-6	TRBJ2-2	.	few	CASSLEIANTGELFF	TGTGCCAGCAGCTTAGAGATTGCGAACACCGGGGAGCTGTTTTTT
TRBV2	TRBJ1-1	.	.	CARGHRGSEAFF	TGTGCCAGGGGACACCGGGGGTCTGAAGCTTTCTTT
TRBV27	TRBJ1-2	.	.	CASSFDQRGSGYTF	TGTGCCAGCAGTTTCGACCAGAGGGGCTCTGGCTACACCTTC
TRBV19	TRBJ1-4	TRBD1	few	CASSTTLGDRNEKLFF	TGTGCCAGTAGTACGACCTTGGGGGACAGAAATGAAAAACTGTTTTTT
TRBV7-8	TRBJ2-3	.	many	CASSDWDSSDGADTQYF	TGTGCCAGCAGCGACTGGGACTCGTCAGACGGGGCAGATACGCAGTATTTT
TRBV19	TRBJ2-1	.	few	CASSTQLSSYNEQFF	TGTGCCAGTAGTACACAGCTTAGCTCCTACAATGAGCAGTTCTTC